Here is one TCR beta chain with its context. This clonotype turned up a few times. Its cognate antigen has yet to be identified. The record has no base qualities; no much larger clone is one base away. CDR1 and CDR2 are read off the germline V gene (reference sequence) as MNHNY and SVGAGI. From the cysteine through the phenylalanine, the CDR3 covers 18 amino acids. Only CDR3 DNA remains: 54 bases, in frame from the first base. The V and J ends are trimmed by 2 bases and 5 bases, leaving 22 bases between them. The sample originates from a study of T cell repertoires in cytomegalovirus infection (dated by TCRdb to between 2019 and 2020). About the investigation overall: Peptide stimulations targeted recently identified HLA-C-restricted CMV epitopes, whose presentation resists viral immunomodulation, together with well-studied HLA-B-restricted epitopes. Donor HLA type was relevant to the analysis, because carriage of CMV infection together with the matching HLA type was indicated by public TCR beta signatures. Broad study findings and their caveats: The ex vivo response was dominated by HLA-C-restricted CMV-specific TCR beta clonotypes, which also provided the single most frequent clonotype in two of eight donors. Carriers of CMV infection plus the relevant HLA type were discriminated by the cumulative frequency of public TCR beta family members in the study cohort and in an independent roughly 370-donor cohort.

The sample's treatment or condition label is to be understood as: in vitro stimulation with specific CMV peptide epitopes to enrich CMV-specific T cells. Instrument on record: Illumina HiSeq 1500. TCRdb reprocessing: public reads trimmed at Q25 with fastp, clones called with MiXCR, in-frame beta chains kept. One record per CDR3 amino acid sequence lists the most common genes and DNA. The sample data list a few hundred thousand distinct CDR3 sequences, and around 25% of these were observed just once. The leading ten clones occupy about an eighth of the sample. In this chain, TRBV6-6 is recombined with TRBJ1-5, with no reliable assignment of the D segment. Sequences were derived from cultured PBMCs, sampled from culture after CMV antigen stimulation. This TCR was recovered from a human donor in good health (CMV status not recorded). Some clones in this sample may be carry-over from other donors' samples. The nucleotides are TGTGCCAGCAGTTACGGCCAGGAGAAGGGTGGTCCCGATCAGCCCCAGCATTTT. Translation gives CASSYGQEKGGPDQPQHF.